A selection of T cell receptor beta chains follows, all from one sample in a study of blood T cell repertoires in COVID-19. Measured with immunoSEQ multiplex PCR; TCRdb has only the in-frame clones, and not every one. There are 95,000 to 100,000 clones in the sample; approximately 80% occur only once, and roughly 24% lies in the top ten. The sample taken for sequencing was peripheral blood. These receptors were taken from a human donor in a cohort sampled during active COVID-19. CDR3s include the opening cysteine and the closing phenylalanine or tryptophan. D genes are given only for firm matches. The size field is filled for only some rows; it gives once, few, many or a size class.

size	V	J	D	CDR3	DNA
-	TRBV5-1	TRBJ1-3	TRBD1	CASSSQGAESGNTIYF	TGCGCCAGCAGCTCACAGGGGGCGGAATCTGGAAACACCATATATTTT
-	TRBV4-1	TRBJ1-6	TRBD1	CASSHPGGNSPLHF	TGCGCCAGCAGCCACCCAGGGGGCAATTCACCCCTCCACTTT
-	TRBV3-1/TRBV3-2	TRBJ2-2	TRBD2	CASSPGGGTGELFF	TGTGCCAGCAGCCCCGGCGGGGGTACCGGGGAGCTGTTTTTT
-	TRBV7-3	TRBJ2-7	TRBD2	CASSLKPPSGGTYEQYF	TGTGCCAGCAGCTTAAAACCTCCTAGCGGGGGTACCTACGAGCAGTACTTC
once	TRBV14	TRBJ1-1	-	CASSPQGISEAFF	TGTGCCAGCAGCCCTCAGGGTATTTCTGAAGCTTTCTTT
-	TRBV2	TRBJ1-1	TRBD1	CASGRGWSEAFF	TGTGCCAGCGGCAGGGGGTGGTCTGAAGCTTTCTTT
-	TRBV18	TRBJ1-3	-	CASSPLDSVRNTIYF	TGTGCCAGCTCACCTCTGGACAGCGTTAGAAACACCATATATTTT
-	TRBV18	TRBJ1-1	-	CASAHPFQENTEAFF	TGTGCCAGCGCCCATCCCTTCCAGGAGAACACTGAAGCTTTCTTT
-	TRBV4-3	TRBJ1-2	TRBD1	CASSQEQGDPGYTF	TGCGCCAGCAGCCAAGAACAGGGGGACCCTGGCTACACCTTC
-	TRBV6-2/TRBV6-3	TRBJ2-5	TRBD2	CASSFPGLSGGAETQYF	TGTGCCAGCAGTTTCCCAGGACTAAGCGGGGGGGCAGAGACCCAGTACTTC
-	TRBV6-5	TRBJ2-1	TRBD2	CASRKAGERSNEQFF	TGTGCCAGCAGGAAAGCGGGAGAACGAAGCAATGAGCAGTTCTTC
-	TRBV7-2	TRBJ1-1	-	CASSPTAKGTEAFF	TGTGCCAGCAGCCCGACAGCGAAGGGCACTGAAGCTTTCTTT
few	TRBV5-1	TRBJ1-1	-	CASQRVSGTEAFF	TGCGCCAGCCAGAGGGTTTCGGGGACTGAAGCTTTCTTT
once	TRBV27	TRBJ2-5	-	CASSRGGGGETQYF	TGTGCCAGCAGTAGAGGGGGGGGCGGAGAGACCCAGTACTTC
-	TRBV6-5	TRBJ1-6	TRBD1	CASSQGEVSPLHF	TGTGCCAGCAGCCAGGGGGAGGTTTCACCCCTCCACTTT
-	TRBV29-1	TRBJ1-1	-	CSVGTGTGHTEAFF	TGCAGCGTCGGAACTGGCACAGGGCACACTGAAGCTTTCTTT
-	TRBV29-1	TRBJ1-2	TRBD1	CSVELGTGYFGGTF	TGCAGCGTTGAACTAGGGACAGGGTATTTTGGGGGCACCTTC
-	TRBV7-2	TRBJ1-4	-	CASSLSQGGAEKLFF	TGTGCCAGCAGCTTAAGTCAGGGAGGGGCTGAAAAACTGTTTTTT
-	TRBV6-5	TRBJ2-3	TRBD2	CASRLAETLTDTQYF	TGTGCCAGCAGACTAGCGGAAACCCTCACAGATACGCAGTATTTT
-	TRBV19	TRBJ2-2	TRBD1	CASRGLDTGELFF	TGTGCCAGCAGGGGGCTGGACACCGGGGAGCTGTTTTTT
-	TRBV5-1	TRBJ2-1	TRBD2	CASSLGLAGNIHNEQFF	TGCGCCAGCAGCCTCGGACTAGCGGGAAATATCCACAATGAGCAGTTCTTC
few	TRBV2	TRBJ1-2	-	CASSEFGANYGYTF	TGTGCCAGCAGTGAATTTGGAGCTAACTATGGCTACACCTTC
once	TRBV5-1	TRBJ2-2	-	CASSLRGRTGELFF	TGCGCCAGCAGCTTGCGAGGGCGCACCGGGGAGCTGTTTTTT
-	TRBV5-4	TRBJ1-2	-	CASSMRDYGYTF	TGTGCCAGCAGCATGCGGGACTATGGCTACACCTTC
-	TRBV9	TRBJ2-2	TRBD2	CASSVDPPGTSGRFTGELFF	TGTGCCAGCAGCGTAGATCCCCCCGGGACTAGCGGGAGATTCACCGGGGAGCTGTTTTTT
-	TRBV7-2	TRBJ2-5	-	CASSAHGETQYF	TGTGCCAGCAGCGCGCACGGAGAGACCCAGTACTTC
-	TRBV5-8	TRBJ2-3	-	CASSLSAGTGSTDTQYF	TGTGCCAGCAGCTTGTCTGCAGGAACTGGTAGCACAGATACGCAGTATTTT
-	TRBV28	TRBJ1-1	-	CASSLVVSWNTEAFF	TGTGCCAGCAGTTTAGTGGTAAGCTGGAACACTGAAGCTTTCTTT
-	TRBV18	TRBJ1-6	-	CASSPPRNSPLHF	TGTGCCAGCTCACCACCGCGAAATTCACCCCTCCACTTT
-	TRBV3-1/TRBV3-2	TRBJ1-4	-	CASSQDSRRDEKLFF	TGTGCCAGCAGCCAAGACTCGCGGAGGGATGAAAAACTGTTTTTT
once	TRBV6-5	TRBJ2-7	TRBD1	CASDKLGTGLGEQYF	TGTGCCAGCGACAAACTTGGGACAGGGCTAGGCGAGCAGTACTTC
-	TRBV2	TRBJ2-3	-	CASSEGKRRGPDTQYF	TGTGCCAGCAGTGAAGGTAAGCGGAGGGGGCCAGATACGCAGTATTTT
-	TRBV1	TRBJ1-5	-	CTSSRRGGLSYSNQPQHF	TGCACCAGCAGCCGACGGGGGGGACTTTCGTATAGCAATCAGCCCCAGCATTTT
-	TRBV5-4	TRBJ2-3	TRBD2	CASSPFGLAGGSTDTQYF	TGTGCCAGCAGCCCTTTCGGACTAGCGGGAGGGAGCACAGATACGCAGTATTTT
once	TRBV7-9	TRBJ2-7	-	CASSLAAGYDEQYF	TGTGCCAGCAGCTTAGCGGCGGGTTATGACGAGCAGTACTTC
-	TRBV3-1/TRBV3-2	TRBJ1-1	-	CASSQDLYSEAFF	TGTGCCAGCAGCCAAGATTTGTATAGCGAAGCTTTCTTT
-	TRBV18	TRBJ2-7	TRBD1	CASSLQATGGSYEQYF	TGTGCCAGCTCACTTCAAGCTACAGGGGGCTCCTACGAGCAGTACTTC
-	TRBV5-4	TRBJ2-1	TRBD2	CASSGGVLVNNEQFF	TGTGCCAGCAGCGGGGGGGTTCTAGTTAACAATGAGCAGTTCTTC
-	TRBV11-1	TRBJ2-5	TRBD2	CASSLGRGRAQYF	TGTGCCAGCAGCTTAGGGCGGGGGAGGGCCCAGTACTTC
-	TRBV19	TRBJ2-3	TRBD2	CASSKGLAGTADTQYF	TGTGCCAGTAGCAAAGGACTAGCGGGGACGGCAGATACGCAGTATTTT
-	TRBV18	TRBJ2-4	-	CASSSDSLEQNIQYF	TGTGCCAGCTCCTCGGACTCGCTAGAACAAAACATTCAGTACTTC
-	TRBV29-1	TRBJ2-3	-	CSVEEGQYF	TGCAGCGTTGAGGAGGGGCAGTATTTT
few	TRBV4-3	TRBJ1-1	TRBD1	CASSHLNRGHANTEAFF	TGCGCCAGCAGCCACTTAAACAGGGGGCATGCGAACACTGAAGCTTTCTTT
-	TRBV18	TRBJ1-5	TRBD1	CASSPTTGSGNQPQHF	TGTGCCAGCTCACCAACGACAGGGTCGGGCAATCAGCCCCAGCATTTT
-	TRBV6-5	TRBJ2-2	TRBD2	CASSYGGVAGGELFF	TGTGCCAGCAGTTATGGTGGGGTAGCGGGCGGGGAGCTGTTTTTT
-	TRBV12-3/TRBV12-4	TRBJ1-4	-	CASSLVQEEKLFF	TGTGCCAGCAGTTTAGTACAGGAAGAAAAACTGTTTTTT
-	TRBV5-8	TRBJ2-7	-	CASSIWTLRDGYF	TGTGCCAGCAGCATATGGACTCTAAGGGATGGGTACTTC
once	TRBV24-1	TRBJ2-3	-	CATSAQPPETDTQYF	TGTGCCACCAGTGCACAGCCCCCGGAAACAGATACGCAGTATTTT
-	TRBV4-1	TRBJ1-5	-	CASSQDFRGSPPKPQHF	TGCGCCAGCAGCCAAGATTTTAGGGGGTCTCCCCCAAAGCCCCAGCATTTT
-	TRBV11-2	TRBJ1-3	TRBD1	CASSTDRVGNTIYF	TGTGCCAGCAGCACGGACAGGGTCGGAAACACCATATATTTT
-	TRBV15	TRBJ1-6	TRBD1	CATRKGQDNSPLHF	TGTGCCACCAGAAAGGGACAGGATAATTCACCCCTCCACTTT
-	TRBV29-1	TRBJ2-7	-	CSVGHRDEQYF	TGCAGCGTTGGCCACAGGGACGAGCAGTACTTC
-	TRBV5-1	TRBJ2-2	TRBD2	CASSSSGSINTGELFF	TGCGCCAGCAGTTCTAGCGGGAGTATAAACACCGGGGAGCTGTTTTTT
once	TRBV9	TRBJ2-7	TRBD2	CASSVLSSGRDEQYF	TGTGCCAGCAGCGTACTATCTAGCGGGAGGGACGAGCAGTACTTC
-	TRBV18	TRBJ2-7	TRBD1	CASSSHRGYEQYF	TGTGCCAGCTCGTCCCACAGGGGATACGAGCAGTACTTC